This TCR beta chain was obtained from a study of identical twins. The CDR3 spans 15 residues. The V gene's germline CDR1 is SGHRS and CDR2 YFSETQ. TCRdb independently ran MiXCR on the 5' RACE reads; one entry per CDR3 protein. The data contain fewer than 500,000 distinct CDR3 sequences, 14% of them seen just once; the ten biggest clones take up approximately 0.9%. Concerning this clonotype: A junction boundary mismatches the germline segment, possibly from a read error.

The same sample was also used in a study of yellow fever vaccine responses in identical twins.

Sequencing was performed on CD4+ T cells sorted from blood. This TCR came from a young woman in good health. The V call is TRBV5-1, the J call TRBJ2-4; 9 nucleotides line up with TRBD2. The CDR3 region is CVSSVLAGAKNIQYF. CDR3 nucleotide sequence: TGCGTCAGCAGCGTACTAGCGGGAGCCAAAAACATTCAGTACTTC.